This is a list of T cell receptor beta chains from one sample in a study of early T cells in non-severe SARS-CoV-2 infection. Each CDR3 protein gets one entry after TCRdb re-called the 5' RACE reads with MiXCR. The table shows 20,000 to 25,000 distinct CDR3 sequences, with approximately 4.5% occurring only once. Material: whole blood. Source of these receptors: an adult who was a healthcare worker with PCR-confirmed SARS-CoV-2 infection or an uninfected control (not recorded which). Each CDR3 is given with its conserved first and last residue. A D gene is named only where the DNA matches it firmly. Clone size is given for some rows only: seen once, a few or many times, or a class if the clone is expanded.

NA,TRBV10-3,TRBJ2-7,few,TGTGCCATCAGTGAGAACAGTCCAACCTACGAGCAGTACTTC,CAISENSPTYEQYF
TRBD2,TRBV9,TRBJ2-3,many,TGTGCCAGCAGCGAGGACGCCGGGAGGACAGATACGCAGTATTTT,CASSEDAGRTDTQYF
NA,TRBV28,TRBJ1-4,few,TGTGCCAGCAGCCCATGGACACGCTTAGGAGAAGCAACTAATGAAAAACTGTTTTTT,CASSPWTRLGEATNEKLFF
NA,TRBV7-2,TRBJ2-5,many,TGTGCCAGCAATTTAGCGGACCAAGAGACCCAGTACTTC,CASNLADQETQYF
NA,TRBV27,TRBJ2-2,many,TGTGCCAGCAGTACTGGACTGCGGACCGGGGAGCTGTTTTTT,CASSTGLRTGELFF
NA,TRBV7-9,TRBJ2-2,many,TGTGCCAGCAGCCCACCTTATGGCGGGGAGCTGTTTTTT,CASSPPYGGELFF
NA,TRBV27,TRBJ2-1,many,TGTGCCAGCAGTAGGCAGGGGCCATACAATGAGCAGTTCTTC,CASSRQGPYNEQFF
TRBD1,TRBV4-3,TRBJ1-1,NA,TGCGCCAGCAGCCAGGTACAGGGGTACACTGAAGCTTTCTTT,CASSQVQGYTEAFF
NA,TRBV20-1,TRBJ1-1,few,TGCAGTGCTAGTTACACAGTGAACACTGAAGCTTTCTTT,CSASYTVNTEAFF
NA,TRBV10-3,TRBJ1-5,many,TGTGCCACCCTAGCGGGTATGGATCAGCCCCAGCATTTT,CATLAGMDQPQHF
TRBD2,TRBV20-1,TRBJ2-5,few,TGCAGTGCTAAAAGCGGGAATAAAGAGACCCAGTACTTC,CSAKSGNKETQYF
NA,TRBV6-1,TRBJ2-5,few,TGTGCCAGCACCCGGAGGGTCCAAGAGACCCAGTACTTC,CASTRRVQETQYF
NA,TRBV20-1,TRBJ1-1,few,TGCAGTGCTATGGGGACGGCCTTGCCCTTT,CSAMGTALPF
NA,TRBV9,TRBJ2-7,NA,TGTGCCAGCAGCGTACGGGACTCAACCTACGAGCAGTACTTC,CASSVRDSTYEQYF
NA,TRBV7-8,TRBJ2-7,few,TGTGCCAGCAGCTCCCCACCGTTAAGCTACGAGCAGTACTTC,CASSSPPLSYEQYF
NA,TRBV29-1,TRBJ1-1,many,TGCAGCGTTGCTGCCGAGGCCACGAACACTGAAGCTTTCTTT,CSVAAEATNTEAFF
NA,TRBV7-9,TRBJ2-1,few,TGTGCCAGCAGCTTAGGAGTCGCTAGCAATGAGCAGTTCTTC,CASSLGVASNEQFF
TRBD1,TRBV20-1,TRBJ2-4,NA,TGCAGTGCAGATTCCGGGACAGCTCGAAACATTCAGTACTTC,CSADSGTARNIQYF
NA,TRBV6-2/TRBV6-3,TRBJ2-2,many,TGTGCCAGCAAAGATCGGGGACAAGAGACCGGGGAGCTGTTTTTT,CASKDRGQETGELFF
TRBD2,TRBV6-5,TRBJ2-3,many,TGTGCCAGCAAGAAGGGACTAGCGGGCTCAGATACGCAGTATTTT,CASKKGLAGSDTQYF
NA,TRBV6-5,TRBJ1-1,NA,TGTGCCAGCAGGGGGGTAGGCCGAGAGACTGAAGCTTTCTTT,CASRGVGRETEAFF
NA,TRBV6-5,TRBJ2-7,many,TGTGCCAGCAGACACCGGACAGAGACCTACGAGCAGTACTTC,CASRHRTETYEQYF
NA,TRBV3-1,TRBJ2-4,many,TGTGCCAGCAGCCAAGTTTTTAACATTCAGTACTTC,CASSQVFNIQYF
NA,TRBV6-5,TRBJ2-7,NA,TGTGCCAGCAGTTACTCGGAGGGGGCATACGAGCAGTACTTC,CASSYSEGAYEQYF
NA,TRBV28,TRBJ1-1,many,TGTGCCAGCAGTACACCTGGCCTGAACACTGAAGCTTTCTTT,CASSTPGLNTEAFF
NA,TRBV20-1,TRBJ1-2,few,TGCAGTGCTCCTACCCACTGGATACCCCAAAACTATGGCTACACCTTC,CSAPTHWIPQNYGYTF
TRBD2,TRBV19,TRBJ2-1,few,TGTGCCAGTACGCAGACCTTACTAGCGGGAAACGCACACAATGAGCAGTTCTTC,CASTQTLLAGNAHNEQFF
NA,TRBV7-2,TRBJ2-7,many,TGTGCCAGCAGCTTAACCCCCGTCTTCCTGAGCTCCTACGAGCAGTACTTC,CASSLTPVFLSSYEQYF
NA,TRBV14,TRBJ1-2,many,TGTGCCAGCTGGACGGGGTATGGCTACACCTTC,CASWTGYGYTF
TRBD2,TRBV13,TRBJ2-7,many,TGTGCCAGCAGCTTCCTAGCGGGAGGGGGCTACGAGCAGTACTTC,CASSFLAGGGYEQYF
TRBD1,TRBV11-2,TRBJ2-5,few,TGTGCCAGCAGCGACCGGGACAGGGCAGTAGAGACCCAGTACTTC,CASSDRDRAVETQYF
TRBD1,TRBV6-1,TRBJ1-5,many,TGTGCCAGCACCATGACAGGGAATCAGCCCCAGCATTTT,CASTMTGNQPQHF
TRBD1,TRBV6-5,TRBJ1-2,many,TGTGCCAGCAGTTCCTCCGGGACAGGGGCGATTATAGGCTATGGCTACACCTTC,CASSSSGTGAIIGYGYTF